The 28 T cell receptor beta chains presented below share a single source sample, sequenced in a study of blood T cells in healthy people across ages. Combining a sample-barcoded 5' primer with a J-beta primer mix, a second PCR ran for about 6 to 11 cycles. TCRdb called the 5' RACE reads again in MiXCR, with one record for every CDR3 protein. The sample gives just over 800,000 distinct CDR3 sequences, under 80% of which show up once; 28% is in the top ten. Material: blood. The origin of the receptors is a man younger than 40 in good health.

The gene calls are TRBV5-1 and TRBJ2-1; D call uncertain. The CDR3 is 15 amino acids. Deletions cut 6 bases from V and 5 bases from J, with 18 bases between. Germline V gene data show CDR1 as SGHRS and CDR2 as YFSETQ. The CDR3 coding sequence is TGCGCCAGCATTCCCGAAGGCAGTCTCAACAATGAGCAGTTCTTC. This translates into CASIPEGSLNNEQFF. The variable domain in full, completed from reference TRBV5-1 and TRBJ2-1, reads KAGVTQTPRYLIKTRGQQVTLSCSPISGHRSVSWYQQTPGQGLQFLFEYFSETQRNKGNFPGRFSGRQFSNSRSEMNVSTLELGDSALYLCASIPEGSLNNEQFFGPGTRLTVL.

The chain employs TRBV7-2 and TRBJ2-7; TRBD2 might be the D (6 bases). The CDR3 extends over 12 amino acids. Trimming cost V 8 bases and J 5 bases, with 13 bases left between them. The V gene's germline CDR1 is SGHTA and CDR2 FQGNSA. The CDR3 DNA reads TGTGCCAGCTCAGGGAGGATCCACGAGCAGTACTTC. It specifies CASSGRIHEQYF.

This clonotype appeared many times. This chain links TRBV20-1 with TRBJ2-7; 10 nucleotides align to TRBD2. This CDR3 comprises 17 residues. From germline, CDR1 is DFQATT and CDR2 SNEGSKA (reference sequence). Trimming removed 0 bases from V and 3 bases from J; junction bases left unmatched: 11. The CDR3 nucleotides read TGCAGTGCTAGAGATCCTAGCGGGGGCTCCCACTTCTACGAGCAGTACTTC. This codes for CSARDPSGGSHFYEQYF.

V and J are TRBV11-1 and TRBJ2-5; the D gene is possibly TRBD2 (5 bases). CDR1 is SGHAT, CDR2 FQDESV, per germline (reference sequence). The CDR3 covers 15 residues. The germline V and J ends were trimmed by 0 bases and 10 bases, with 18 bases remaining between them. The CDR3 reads CASSLALAPAEGQYF. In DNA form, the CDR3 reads TGTGCCAGCAGCTTAGCCCTAGCTCCGGCTGAGGGCCAGTACTTC.

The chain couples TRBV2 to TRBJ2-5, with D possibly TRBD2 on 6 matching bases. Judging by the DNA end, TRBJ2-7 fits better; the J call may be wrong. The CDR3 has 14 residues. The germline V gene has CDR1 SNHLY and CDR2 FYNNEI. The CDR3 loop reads CANNGGGYGNEQYF. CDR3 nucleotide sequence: TGTGCCAACAACGGTGGGGGGTATGGGAACGAGCAGTACTTC.

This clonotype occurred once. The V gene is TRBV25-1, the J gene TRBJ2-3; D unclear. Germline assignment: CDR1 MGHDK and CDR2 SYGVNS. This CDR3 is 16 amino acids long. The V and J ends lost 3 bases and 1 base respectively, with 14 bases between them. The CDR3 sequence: CASSELGIEGTDTQYF. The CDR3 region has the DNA TGTGCCAGCAGTGAGCTAGGGATCGAGGGCACAGATACGCAGTATTTT.

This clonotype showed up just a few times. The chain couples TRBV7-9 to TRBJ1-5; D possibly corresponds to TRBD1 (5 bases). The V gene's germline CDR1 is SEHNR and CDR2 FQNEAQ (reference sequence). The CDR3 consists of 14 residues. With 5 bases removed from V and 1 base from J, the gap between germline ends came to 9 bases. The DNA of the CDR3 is TGTGCCAGCAGCCAGGGCCGGAGCAATCAGCCCCAGCATTTT. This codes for CASSQGRSNQPQHF.

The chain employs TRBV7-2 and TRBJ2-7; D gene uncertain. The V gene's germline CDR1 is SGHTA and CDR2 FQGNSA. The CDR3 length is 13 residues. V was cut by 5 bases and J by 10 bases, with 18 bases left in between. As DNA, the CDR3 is TGTGCCAGCAGCCTGATGGTTGAAAACGTTCAGTACTTC. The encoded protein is CASSLMVENVQYF.

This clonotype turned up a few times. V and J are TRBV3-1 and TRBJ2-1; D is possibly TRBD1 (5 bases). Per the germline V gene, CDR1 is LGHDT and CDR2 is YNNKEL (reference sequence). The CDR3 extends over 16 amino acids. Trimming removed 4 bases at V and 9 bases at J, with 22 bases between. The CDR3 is CASSPIVGQGLGEQFF. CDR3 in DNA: TGTGCCAGCAGCCCCATTGTGGGGCAGGGTTTGGGTGAGCAGTTCTTC.

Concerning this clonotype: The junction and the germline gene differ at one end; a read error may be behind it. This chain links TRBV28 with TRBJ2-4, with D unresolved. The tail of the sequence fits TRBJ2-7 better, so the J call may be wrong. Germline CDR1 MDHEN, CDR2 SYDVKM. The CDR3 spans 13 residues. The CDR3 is CAGSLDNVYEQYF. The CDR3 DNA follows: TGTGCCGGCAGCCTGGATAACGTATACGAGCAGTACTTC.

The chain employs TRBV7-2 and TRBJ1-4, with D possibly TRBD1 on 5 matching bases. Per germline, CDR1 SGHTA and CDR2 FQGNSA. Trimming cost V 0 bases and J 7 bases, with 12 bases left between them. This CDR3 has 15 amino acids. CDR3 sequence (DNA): TGTGCCAGCAGCTTAGCGGTGCGGGGGGGTGAAAAACTGTTTTTT. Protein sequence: CASSLAVRGGEKLFF.

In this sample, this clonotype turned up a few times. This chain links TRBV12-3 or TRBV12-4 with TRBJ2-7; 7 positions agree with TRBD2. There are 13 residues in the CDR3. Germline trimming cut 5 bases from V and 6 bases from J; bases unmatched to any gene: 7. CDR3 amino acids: CASSAGLVGEQYF. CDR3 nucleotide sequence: TGTGCCAGCAGTGCCGGACTAGTTGGCGAGCAGTACTTC.

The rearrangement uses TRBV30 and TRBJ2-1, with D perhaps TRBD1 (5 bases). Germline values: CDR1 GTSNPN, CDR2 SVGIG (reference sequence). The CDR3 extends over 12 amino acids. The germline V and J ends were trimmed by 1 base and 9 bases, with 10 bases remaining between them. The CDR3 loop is CAWSGDRGEQFF. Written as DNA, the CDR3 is TGTGCCTGGAGTGGGGATAGGGGTGAGCAGTTCTTC.

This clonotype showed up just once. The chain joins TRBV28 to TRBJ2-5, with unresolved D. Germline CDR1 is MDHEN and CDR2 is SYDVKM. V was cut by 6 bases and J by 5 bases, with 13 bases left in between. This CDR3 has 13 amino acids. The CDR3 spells CASSLPRFETQYF. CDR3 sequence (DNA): TGTGCCAGCAGCCTCCCACGGTTTGAGACCCAGTACTTC.

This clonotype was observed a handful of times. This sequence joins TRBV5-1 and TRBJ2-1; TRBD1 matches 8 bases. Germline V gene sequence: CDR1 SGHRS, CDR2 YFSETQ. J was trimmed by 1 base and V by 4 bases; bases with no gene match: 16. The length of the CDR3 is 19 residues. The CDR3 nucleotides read TGCGCCAGCAGCGTTCAGGGGGCGGCTAGCTCCTTATCCTACAATGAGCAGTTCTTC. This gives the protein CASSVQGAASSLSYNEQFF. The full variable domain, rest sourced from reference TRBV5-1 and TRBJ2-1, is KAGVTQTPRYLIKTRGQQVTLSCSPISGHRSVSWYQQTPGQGLQFLFEYFSETQRNKGNFPGRFSGRQFSNSRSEMNVSTLELGDSALYLCASSVQGAASSLSYNEQFFGPGTRLTVL.

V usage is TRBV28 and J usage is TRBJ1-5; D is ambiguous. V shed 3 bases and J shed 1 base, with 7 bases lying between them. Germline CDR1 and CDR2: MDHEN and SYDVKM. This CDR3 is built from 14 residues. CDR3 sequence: CASSLGLSNQPQHF. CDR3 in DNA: TGTGCCAGCAGTTTGGGGTTGAGCAATCAGCCCCAGCATTTT.

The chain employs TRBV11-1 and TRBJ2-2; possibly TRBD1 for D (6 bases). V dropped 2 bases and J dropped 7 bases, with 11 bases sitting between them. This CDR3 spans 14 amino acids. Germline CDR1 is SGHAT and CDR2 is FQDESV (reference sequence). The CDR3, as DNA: TGTGCCAGCAGCTTAACAGGGCGTATCGGGGAGCTGTTTTTT. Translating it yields CASSLTGRIGELFF.

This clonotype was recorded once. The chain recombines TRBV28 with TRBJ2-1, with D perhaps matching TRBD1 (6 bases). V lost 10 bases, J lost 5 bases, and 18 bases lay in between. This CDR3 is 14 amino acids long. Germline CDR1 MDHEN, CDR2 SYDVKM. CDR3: CANTVTGTNNEQFF. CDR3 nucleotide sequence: TGTGCCAACACCGTAACCGGGACAAACAATGAGCAGTTCTTC. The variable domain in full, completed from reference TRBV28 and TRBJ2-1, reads DVKVTQSSRYLVKRTGEKVFLECVQDMDHENMFWYRQDPGLGLRLIYFSYDVKMKEKGDIPEGYSVSREKKERFSLILESASTNQTSMYLCANTVTGTNNEQFFGPGTRLTVL.

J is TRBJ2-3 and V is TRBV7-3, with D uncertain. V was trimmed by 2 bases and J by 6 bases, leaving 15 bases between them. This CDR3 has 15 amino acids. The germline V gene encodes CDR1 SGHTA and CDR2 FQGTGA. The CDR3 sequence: CASSLEGPRTDTQYF. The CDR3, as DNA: TGTGCCAGCAGCTTAGAAGGACCCCGGACGGATACGCAGTATTTT.

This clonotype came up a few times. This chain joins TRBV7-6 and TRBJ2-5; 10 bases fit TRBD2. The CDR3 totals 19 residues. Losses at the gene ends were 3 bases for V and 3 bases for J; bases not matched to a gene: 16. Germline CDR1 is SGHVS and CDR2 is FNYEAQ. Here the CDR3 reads CASSFPQELAGPPKETQYF. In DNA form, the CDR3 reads TGTGCCAGCAGCTTTCCGCAGGAACTAGCGGGGCCCCCGAAAGAGACCCAGTACTTC.

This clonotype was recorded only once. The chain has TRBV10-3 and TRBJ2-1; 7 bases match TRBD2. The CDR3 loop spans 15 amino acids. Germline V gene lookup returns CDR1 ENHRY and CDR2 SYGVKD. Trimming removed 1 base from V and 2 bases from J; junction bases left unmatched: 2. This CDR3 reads CAISELGGAYNEQFF. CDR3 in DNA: TGTGCCATCAGTGAGTTGGGGGGGGCCTACAATGAGCAGTTCTTC.

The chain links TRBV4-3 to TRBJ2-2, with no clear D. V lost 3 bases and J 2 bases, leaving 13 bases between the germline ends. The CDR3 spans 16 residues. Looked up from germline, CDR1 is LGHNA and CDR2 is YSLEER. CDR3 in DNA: TGCGCCAGCAGCCAGCAGGTCAGCGCTAACACCGGGGAGCTGTTTTTT. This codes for CASSQQVSANTGELFF.

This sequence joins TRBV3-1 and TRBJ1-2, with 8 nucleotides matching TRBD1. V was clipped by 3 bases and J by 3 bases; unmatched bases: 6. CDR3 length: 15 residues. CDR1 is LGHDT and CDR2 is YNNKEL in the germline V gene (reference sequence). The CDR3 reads CASSHLAGGDYGYTF. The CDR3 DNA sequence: TGTGCCAGCAGCCATCTAGCAGGGGGCGACTATGGCTACACCTTC.

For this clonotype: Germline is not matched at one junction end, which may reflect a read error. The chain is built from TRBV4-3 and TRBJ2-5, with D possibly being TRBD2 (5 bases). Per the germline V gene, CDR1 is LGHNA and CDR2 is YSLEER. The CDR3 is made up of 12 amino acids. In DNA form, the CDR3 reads TGCACCAGCGGCCAAGACGGAGAGACCCAGTACTTC. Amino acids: CTSGQDGETQYF.

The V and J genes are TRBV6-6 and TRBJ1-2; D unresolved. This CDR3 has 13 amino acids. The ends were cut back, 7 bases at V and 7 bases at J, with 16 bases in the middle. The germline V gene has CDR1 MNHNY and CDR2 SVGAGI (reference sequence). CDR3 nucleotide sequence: TGTGCCAGCACCCCGTCGGAGGAACGTGGCTACACCTTC. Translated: CASTPSEERGYTF.

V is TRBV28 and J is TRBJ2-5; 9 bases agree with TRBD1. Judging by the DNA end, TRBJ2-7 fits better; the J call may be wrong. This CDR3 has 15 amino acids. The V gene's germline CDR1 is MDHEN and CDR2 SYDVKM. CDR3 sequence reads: CASSLTRQGDYEQYF. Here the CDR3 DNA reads TGTGCCAGCAGCCTCACTCGACAGGGGGACTACGAGCAGTACTTC.

The CDR3 region has the DNA TGTGCCAGCAGTCCCCGACTTGCAACTAATGAAAAACTGTTTTTT. It yields the protein CASSPRLATNEKLFF. V usage is TRBV27 and J usage is TRBJ1-4; no clear D gene. Germline V gene lookup returns CDR1 MNHEY and CDR2 SMNVEV (reference sequence). The CDR3 length is 15 residues. Trimming shortened V by 5 bases and J by 0 bases, and 10 bases separated the two germline ends.

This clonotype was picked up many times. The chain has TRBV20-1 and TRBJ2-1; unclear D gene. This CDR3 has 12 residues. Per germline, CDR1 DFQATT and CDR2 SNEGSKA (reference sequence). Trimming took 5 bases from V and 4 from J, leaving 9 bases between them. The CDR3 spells CSAPAEYNEQFF. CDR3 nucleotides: TGCAGTGCTCCCGCGGAGTACAATGAGCAGTTCTTC.